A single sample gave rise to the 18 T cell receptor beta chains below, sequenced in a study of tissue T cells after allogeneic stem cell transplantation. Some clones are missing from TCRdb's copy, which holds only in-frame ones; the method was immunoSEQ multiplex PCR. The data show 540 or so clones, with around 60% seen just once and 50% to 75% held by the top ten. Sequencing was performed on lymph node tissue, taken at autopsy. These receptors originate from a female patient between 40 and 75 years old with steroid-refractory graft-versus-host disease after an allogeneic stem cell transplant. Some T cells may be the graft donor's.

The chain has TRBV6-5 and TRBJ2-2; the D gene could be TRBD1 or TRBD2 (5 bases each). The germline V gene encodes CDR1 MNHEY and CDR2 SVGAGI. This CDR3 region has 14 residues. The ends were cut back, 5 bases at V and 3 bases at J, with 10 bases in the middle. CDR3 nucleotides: TGTGCCAGCAGTAAGGGGCGGGACACCGGGGAGCTGTTTTTT. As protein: CASSKGRDTGELFF.

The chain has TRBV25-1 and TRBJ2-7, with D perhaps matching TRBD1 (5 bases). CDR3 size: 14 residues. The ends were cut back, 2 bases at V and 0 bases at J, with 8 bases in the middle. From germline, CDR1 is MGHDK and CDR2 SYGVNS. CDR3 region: CASSEQGFSYEQYF. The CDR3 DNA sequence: TGTGCCAGCAGTGAACAGGGTTTCTCCTACGAGCAGTACTTC.

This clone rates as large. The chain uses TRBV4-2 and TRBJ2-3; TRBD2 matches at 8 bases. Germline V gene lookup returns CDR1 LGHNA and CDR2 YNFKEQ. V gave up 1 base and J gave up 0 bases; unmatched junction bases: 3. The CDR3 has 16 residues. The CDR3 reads CASSQGRGASTDTQYF. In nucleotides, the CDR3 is TGTGCCAGCAGCCAAGGGCGGGGGGCTAGCACAGATACGCAGTATTTT.

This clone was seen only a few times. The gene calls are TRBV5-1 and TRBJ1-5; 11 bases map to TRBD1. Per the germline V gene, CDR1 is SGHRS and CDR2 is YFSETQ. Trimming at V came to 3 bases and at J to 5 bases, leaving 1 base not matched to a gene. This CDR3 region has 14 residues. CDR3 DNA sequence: TGCGCCAGCAGCTGGACAGGGGGCGATCAGCCCCAGCATTTT. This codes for CASSWTGGDQPQHF.

In nucleotides, the CDR3 is TGTGCCAGCAGTTACAGGGGTCTAGAGACCCAGTACTTC. Its translation is CASSYRGLETQYF. The chain couples TRBV12-3 or TRBV12-4 to TRBJ2-5; 7 bases map to TRBD1. The CDR3 length is 13 residues. The ends lost 4 bases at V and 4 bases at J; junction bases unmatched: 3.

Written as DNA, the CDR3 is TGTGCCAGCAGCTTTCAACGCTCCCCCTACAATGAGCAGTTCTTC. This translates into CASSFQRSPYNEQFF. V gene TRBV7-2 combines with J gene TRBJ2-1; D unresolved. Germline CDR1 and CDR2: SGHTA and FQGNSA. CDR3 length: 15 amino acids. Trimming removed 3 bases at V and 2 bases at J, with 11 bases between. Full variable domain (remainder filled in from reference TRBV7-2 and TRBJ2-1): GAGVSQSPSNKVTEKGKDVELRCDPISGHTALYWYRQSLGQGLEFLIYFQGNSAPDKSGLPSDRFSAERTGGSVSTLTIQRTQQEDSAVYLCASSFQRSPYNEQFFGPGTRLTVL.

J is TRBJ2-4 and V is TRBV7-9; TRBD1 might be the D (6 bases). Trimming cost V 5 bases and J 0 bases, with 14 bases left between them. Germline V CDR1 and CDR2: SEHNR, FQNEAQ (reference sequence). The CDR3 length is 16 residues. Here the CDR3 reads CASSPGHGLAKNIQYF. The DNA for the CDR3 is TGTGCCAGCAGCCCGGGACATGGATTAGCCAAAAACATTCAGTACTTC.

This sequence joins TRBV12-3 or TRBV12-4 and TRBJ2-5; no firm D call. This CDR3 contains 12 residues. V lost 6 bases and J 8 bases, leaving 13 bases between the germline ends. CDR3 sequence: CASSPQSYTQYF. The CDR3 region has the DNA TGTGCCAGCAGCCCGCAGAGCTATACCCAGTACTTC.

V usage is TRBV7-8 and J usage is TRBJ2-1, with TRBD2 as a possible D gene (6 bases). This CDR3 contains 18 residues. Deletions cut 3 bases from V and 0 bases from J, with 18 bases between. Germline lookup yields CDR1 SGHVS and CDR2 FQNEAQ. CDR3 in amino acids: CASSFDPRDFSSYNEQFF. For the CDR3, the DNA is TGTGCCAGCAGCTTTGACCCCCGGGACTTTAGCTCCTACAATGAGCAGTTCTTC. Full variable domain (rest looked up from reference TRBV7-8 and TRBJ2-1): GAGVSQSPRYKVAKRGQDVALRCDPISGHVSLFWYQQALGQGPEFLTYFQNEAQLDKSGLPSDRFFAERPEGSVSTLKIQRTQQEDSAVYLCASSFDPRDFSSYNEQFFGPGTRLTVL.

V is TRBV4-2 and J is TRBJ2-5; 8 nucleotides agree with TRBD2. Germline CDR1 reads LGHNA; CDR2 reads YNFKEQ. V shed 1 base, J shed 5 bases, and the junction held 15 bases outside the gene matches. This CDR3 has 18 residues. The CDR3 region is CASSQGEGIAGPLETQYF. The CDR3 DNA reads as TGTGCCAGCAGCCAAGGGGAGGGGATAGCGGGACCTCTGGAGACCCAGTACTTC.

In DNA form, the CDR3 reads TGTGCCAGTAGTATAGGACAGGGGGCAAGGGGTGGCTACACCTTC. Amino acid sequence: CASSIGQGARGGYTF. The chain couples TRBV19 to TRBJ1-2; TRBD1 matches 10 bases. V was pared by 1 base and J by 7 bases, with 6 bases of the junction left unmatched. There are 15 residues in the CDR3. Germline V lookup: CDR1 LNHDA, CDR2 SQIVND (reference sequence).

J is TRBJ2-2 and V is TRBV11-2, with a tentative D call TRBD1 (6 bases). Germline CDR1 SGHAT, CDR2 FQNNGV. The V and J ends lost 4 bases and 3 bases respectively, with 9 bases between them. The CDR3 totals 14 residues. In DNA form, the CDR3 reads TGTGCCAGCAGCTCGGACAGATACACCGGGGAGCTGTTTTTT. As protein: CASSSDRYTGELFF.

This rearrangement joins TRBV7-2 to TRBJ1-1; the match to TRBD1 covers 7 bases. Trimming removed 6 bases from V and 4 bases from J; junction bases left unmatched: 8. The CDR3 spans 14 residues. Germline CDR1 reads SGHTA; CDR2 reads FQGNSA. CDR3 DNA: TGTGCCAGCAGTAGGGGACAGTTACCCACTGAAGCTTTCTTT. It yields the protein CASSRGQLPTEAFF. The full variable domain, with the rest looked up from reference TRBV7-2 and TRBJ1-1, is GAGVSQSPSNKVTEKGKDVELRCDPISGHTALYWYRQSLGQGLEFLIYFQGNSAPDKSGLPSDRFSAERTGGSVSTLTIQRTQQEDSAVYLCASSRGQLPTEAFFGQGTRLTVV.

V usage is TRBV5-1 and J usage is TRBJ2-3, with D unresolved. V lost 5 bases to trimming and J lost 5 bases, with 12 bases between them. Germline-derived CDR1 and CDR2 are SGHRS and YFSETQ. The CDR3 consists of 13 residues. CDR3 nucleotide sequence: TGCGCCAGCAGTCCCCTGGTAGGAGATACGCAGTATTTT. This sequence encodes CASSPLVGDTQYF.

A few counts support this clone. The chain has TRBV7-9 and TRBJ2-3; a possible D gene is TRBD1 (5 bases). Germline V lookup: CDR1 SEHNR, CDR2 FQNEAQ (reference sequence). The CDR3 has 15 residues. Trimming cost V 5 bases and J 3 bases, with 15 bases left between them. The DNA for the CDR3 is TGTGCCAGCAGCCTTGCCGCAGGGATGACAGATACGCAGTATTTT. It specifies CASSLAAGMTDTQYF.

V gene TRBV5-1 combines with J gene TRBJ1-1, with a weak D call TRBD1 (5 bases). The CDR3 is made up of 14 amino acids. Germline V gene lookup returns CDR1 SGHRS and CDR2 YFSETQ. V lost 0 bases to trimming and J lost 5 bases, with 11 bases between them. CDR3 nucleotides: TGCGCCAGCAGCTTGGCCATGGGGCAGACTGAAGCTTTCTTT. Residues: CASSLAMGQTEAFF.

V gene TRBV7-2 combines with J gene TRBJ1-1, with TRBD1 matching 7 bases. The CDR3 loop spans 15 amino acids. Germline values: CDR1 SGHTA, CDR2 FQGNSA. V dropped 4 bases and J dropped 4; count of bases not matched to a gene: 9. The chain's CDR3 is CASSWGGGGGTEAFF. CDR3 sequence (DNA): TGTGCCAGCAGCTGGGGGGGAGGGGGCGGCACTGAAGCTTTCTTT.

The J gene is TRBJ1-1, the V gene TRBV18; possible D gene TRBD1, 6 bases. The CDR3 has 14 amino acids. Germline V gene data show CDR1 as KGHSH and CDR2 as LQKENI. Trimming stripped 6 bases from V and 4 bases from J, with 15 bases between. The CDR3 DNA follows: TGTGCCAGCTCCCCGAACAGGGTTAGCACTGAAGCTTTCTTT. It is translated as CASSPNRVSTEAFF.